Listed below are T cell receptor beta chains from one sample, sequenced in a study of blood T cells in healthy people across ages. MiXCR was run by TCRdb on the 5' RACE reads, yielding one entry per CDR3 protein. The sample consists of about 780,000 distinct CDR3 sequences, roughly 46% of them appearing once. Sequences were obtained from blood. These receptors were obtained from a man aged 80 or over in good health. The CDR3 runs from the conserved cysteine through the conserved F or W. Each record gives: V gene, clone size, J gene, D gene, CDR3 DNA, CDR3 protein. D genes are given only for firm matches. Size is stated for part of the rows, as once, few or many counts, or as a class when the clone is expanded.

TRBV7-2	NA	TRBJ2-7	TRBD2	TGTGCCAGCAGCTCAACAAGCGGGAGTACTTTTCACGAGCAGTACTTC	CASSSTSGSTFHEQYF
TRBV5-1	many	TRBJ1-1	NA	TGCGCCAGCAGCATGGGGGGGCAGACTGAAGCTTTCTTT	CASSMGGQTEAFF
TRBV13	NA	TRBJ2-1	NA	TGTGCCAGCAGCTGGGGACTCAACTACAATGAGCAGTTCTTC	CASSWGLNYNEQFF
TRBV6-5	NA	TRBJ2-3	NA	TGTGCCAGCAGATCTCCCTTTACAGATACGCAGTATTTT	CASRSPFTDTQYF
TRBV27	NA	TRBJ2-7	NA	TGTGCCAGCAGTAGGGGCGTGGGGGGGCGATTGAACTCCTACGAGCAGTACTTC	CASSRGVGGRLNSYEQYF
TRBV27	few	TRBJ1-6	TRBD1	TGTGCCAGCAGGAGTACAGGGGGCGCCCCCTATAATTCACCCCTCCACTTT	CASRSTGGAPYNSPLHF
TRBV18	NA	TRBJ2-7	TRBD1	TGTGCCAGCTCACCAGACCGAACAGGGGGGAACTACGAGCAGTACTTC	CASSPDRTGGNYEQYF
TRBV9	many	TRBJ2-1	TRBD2	TGTGCCAGCAAACGGACTAGCGGAAACAATGAGCAGTTCTTC	CASKRTSGNNEQFF
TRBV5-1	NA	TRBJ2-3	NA	TGCGCCAGCAGCCCCTTACGGGGCACAGATACGCAGTATTTT	CASSPLRGTDTQYF
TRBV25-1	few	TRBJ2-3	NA	TGTGCCAGCAGTCACGACAGCACAGATACGCAGTATTTT	CASSHDSTDTQYF
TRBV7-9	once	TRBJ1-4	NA	TGTGCCAGCAGCTTCGGGGCACGGAGCGAAAAACTGTTTTTT	CASSFGARSEKLFF
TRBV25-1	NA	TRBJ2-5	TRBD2	TGTGCCAGCAGTGACCCCGGGGGGGTAGAGACCCAGTACTTC	CASSDPGGVETQYF
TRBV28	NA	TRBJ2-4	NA	TGTGCCAGCAGTTTATCCCAGACATTGAACATTCAGTACTTC	CASSLSQTLNIQYF
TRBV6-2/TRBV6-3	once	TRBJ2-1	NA	TGTGCCAGCAGGAAGGCGGGCGGGACTGGCAATGAGCAGTTCTTC	CASRKAGGTGNEQFF
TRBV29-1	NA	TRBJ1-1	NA	TGCAGCGTTATGGGGAGAAGGAACACTGAAGCTTTCTTT	CSVMGRRNTEAFF
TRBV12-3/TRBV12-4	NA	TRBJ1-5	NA	TGTGCCAGCAGTTTAGAGGCACACTATAGCAATCAGCCCCAGCATTTT	CASSLEAHYSNQPQHF
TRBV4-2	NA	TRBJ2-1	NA	TGTGCCAGCAGCGAAGGGGCGGCTACCTACAATGAGCAGTTCTTC	CASSEGAATYNEQFF
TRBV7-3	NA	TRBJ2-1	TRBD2	TGTGCCAGCAGCTTAAAGACGGGGGGGCCTGGGAATGAGCAGTTCTTC	CASSLKTGGPGNEQFF
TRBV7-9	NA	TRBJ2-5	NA	TGTGCCAGCAGCAAAACTAATACTCAAGAGACCCAGTACTTC	CASSKTNTQETQYF
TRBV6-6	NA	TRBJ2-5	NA	TGTGCCAGCAGTTATGGGGGGATGCGACAAGAGACCCAGTACTTC	CASSYGGMRQETQYF
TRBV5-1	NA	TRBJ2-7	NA	TGCGCCAGCAGCGTGTCCGTAGTCGGCGGAAACTACGAGCAGTACTTC	CASSVSVVGGNYEQYF
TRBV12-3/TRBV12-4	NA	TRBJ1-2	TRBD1	TGTGCCAGCAGTTTATTGGGACAGGGGGCGGGCTACACCTTC	CASSLLGQGAGYTF
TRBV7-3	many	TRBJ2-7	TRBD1	TGTGCCAGCAGCTCCGGGACAGGGAAGGGCTACGAGCAGTACTTC	CASSSGTGKGYEQYF
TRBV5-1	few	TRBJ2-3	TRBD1	TGCGCCAGCAGCCAGGGGACAGGCACAGATACGCAGTATTTT	CASSQGTGTDTQYF